This TCR beta chain was sequenced in a study of shared clonotypes between healthy human individuals. The germline CDR1 and CDR2 sequences are SGHRS and YFSETQ. V was cut by 4 bases and J by 3 bases, with 16 bases left in between. This CDR3 region has 15 residues. Concerning this clone: Its antigen is still unknown.

Overall study findings and caveats: Between a few donors, naive CD4 clonotypes were shared at a level of around 4.9%.

TCRdb's table, derived via immunoSEQ multiplex PCR, lists solely in-frame clones and lacks some. The data contain over a million clones, around three quarters of them singletons. This chain joins TRBV5-1 and TRBJ1-1; D uncertain. The TCR sequence derives from a man aged 18 to 29 in good health. Some clones in this sample may be carry-over from other donors' samples. Sequences were obtained from memory CD4+ T cells from PBMCs. Subset defined: CD45RA-negative fraction. The CDR3 here is CASSRSANLYTEAFF. CDR3 bases: TGCGCCAGCAGCCGATCCGCGAACCTGTACACTGAAGCTTTCTTT.